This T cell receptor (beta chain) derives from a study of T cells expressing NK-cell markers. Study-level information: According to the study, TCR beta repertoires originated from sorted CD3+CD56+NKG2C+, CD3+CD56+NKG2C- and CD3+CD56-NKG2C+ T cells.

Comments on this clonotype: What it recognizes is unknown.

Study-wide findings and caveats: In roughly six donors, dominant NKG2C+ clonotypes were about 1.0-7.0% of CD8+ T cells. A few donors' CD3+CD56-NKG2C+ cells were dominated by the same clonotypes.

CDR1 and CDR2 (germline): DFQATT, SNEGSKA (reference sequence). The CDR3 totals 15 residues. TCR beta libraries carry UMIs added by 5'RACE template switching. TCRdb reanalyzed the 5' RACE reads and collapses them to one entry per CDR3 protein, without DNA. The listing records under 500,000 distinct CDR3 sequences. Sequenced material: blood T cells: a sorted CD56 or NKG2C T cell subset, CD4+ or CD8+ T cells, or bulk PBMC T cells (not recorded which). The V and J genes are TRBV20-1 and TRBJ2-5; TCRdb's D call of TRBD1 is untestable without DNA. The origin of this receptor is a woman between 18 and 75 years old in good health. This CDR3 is CSARRPDRQSWTQYF.